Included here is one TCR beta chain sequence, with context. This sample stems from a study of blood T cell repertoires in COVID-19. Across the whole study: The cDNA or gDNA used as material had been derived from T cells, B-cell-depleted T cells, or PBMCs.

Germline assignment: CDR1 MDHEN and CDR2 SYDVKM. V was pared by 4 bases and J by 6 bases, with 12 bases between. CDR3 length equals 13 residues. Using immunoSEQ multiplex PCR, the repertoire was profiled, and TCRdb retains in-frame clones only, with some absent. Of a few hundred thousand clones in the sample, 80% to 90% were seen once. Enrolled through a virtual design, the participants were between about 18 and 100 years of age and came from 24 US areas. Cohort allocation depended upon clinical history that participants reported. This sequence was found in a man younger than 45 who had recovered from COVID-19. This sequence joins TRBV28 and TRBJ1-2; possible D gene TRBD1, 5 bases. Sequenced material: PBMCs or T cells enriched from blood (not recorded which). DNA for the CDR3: TGTGCCAGCAGTTGGGGGGTGGGAGATGGCTACACCTTC. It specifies CASSWGVGDGYTF.